This T cell receptor (beta chain) was identified in a study of blood T cells in healthy people across ages. V was shortened by 4 bases and J by 4 bases, with 14 bases between the two germline ends. The germline V gene has CDR1 SGDLS and CDR2 YYNGEE. This CDR3 is built from 15 residues. Primers used in a second PCR of about 7 to 11 cycles were a sample-barcoded 5' primer and a J-beta primer mix. Each cDNA molecule carried a tag from a template-switch adaptor that contained 12 random nucleotides. Using its own MiXCR run on the 5' RACE reads, TCRdb lists one record per CDR3 protein. The sample contains 900,000 to 950,000 distinct CDR3 sequences, approximately 32% of which appear only once. These data also featured in a second study, about T cells of mothers and their children. As reported in that work: The whole RNA yield was converted to cDNA, 1.5 ug per 15 ul.

The TCR comes from a woman aged 35 to 49 in good health. The gene calls are TRBV9 and TRBJ2-2; TRBD2 is a possible D gene (5 bases). Sequencing was performed on blood. The CDR3 DNA reads as TGTGCCAGCAGCTCCAGAGGGTCAGCCACCGGGGAGCTGTTTTTT. Protein product: CASSSRGSATGELFF.